This T cell receptor beta chain is from a study of blood T cells in healthy people across ages. The sample providers were healthy Caucasian people from Russia, aged roughly 6 to 100. The draw of peripheral blood yielded 8.5 to 10 milliliters from each donor. Germline V gene lookup returns CDR1 MGHRA and CDR2 YSYEKL. This CDR3 contains 20 residues. Trimming removed 0 bases from V and 2 bases from J, with 26 bases in between. Together with a sample-barcoded 5' primer, a J-beta primer mix was included in a second PCR lasting about 6 to 11 cycles. TCRdb reprocessed the 5' RACE reads with MiXCR, giving one entry per CDR3 protein. Here the sample spans approximately 670,000 distinct CDR3 sequences, around 38% being singletons.

Sequenced material: blood. The chain recombines TRBV4-1 with TRBJ2-7, with D possibly being TRBD1 (6 bases). This clonotype originated in a man older than 75 in good health. The CDR3 protein is CASSQDTGTKRATRPYEQYF. The CDR3 region has the DNA TGCGCCAGCAGCCAAGACACGGGGACAAAAAGGGCCACCCGACCCTACGAGCAGTACTTC.